A single TCR beta chain is shown here with its context. What it recognizes is unknown. Random hexamers served to reverse transcribe about 0.45 to 1 ug RNA. TCR beta CDR3 was amplified by immunoSEQ covering 54 Vbeta and 13 Jbeta. One entry per CDR3 protein, called by TCRdb with MiXCR from the immunoSEQ multiplex PCR reads. This repertoire shows about 190,000 distinct CDR3 sequences, 85% to 95% found once; its top ten account for 0.16%. The entry originates in a study of CD8 T cells in Susac syndrome. Sequencing of TCR beta was performed on blood CD8+ and CD4+ T cells. Study results and limitations: Within total CD8+ repertoires, sixteen Susac-specific public clones were found, and within CD8+ TEMRA repertoires, about 5.

Germline V gene sequence: CDR1 DFQATT, CDR2 SNEGSKA (reference sequence). Trimming cost V 0 bases and J 1 base, with 15 bases left between them. This CDR3 has 16 amino acids. The chain uses TRBV20-1 and TRBJ2-5; D unclear. This sequence was found in a human donor with Susac syndrome. The sequencing sample was made of CD8+ T cells from PBMCs. CDR3 in amino acids: CSARDQKGIFQETQYF. In DNA, the CDR3 is TGCAGTGCTAGAGATCAAAAGGGCATCTTCCAAGAGACCCAGTACTTC.